This T cell receptor beta chain was observed in a study of T cells in localized non-small cell lung cancer (dated by TCRdb to about 2020). For the wider study: Comparing tumors with uninvolved tumor-adjacent lungs, the study looked at the T cell repertoires of 236 patients with early-stage NSCLC. The cohort consisted of 236 treatment-naive NSCLC patients whose localized lung tumors had been resected. A mean age of approximately 70 years was recorded for the NSCLC patients, of whom under 150 were male and 107 were female. The paper as a whole reports these results and caveats: Because of the exploratory design, TCR variables were selected using unadjusted p-values without false-discovery rate correction. Because multi-region tumor sequencing was not done, intratumor heterogeneity could not be ruled out. Higher T cell density in blood was associated with longer overall survival, whereas higher clonality in adjacent lung was associated with shorter survival. A median of around 62 of the top 100 tumor clones turned up in the paired uninvolved adjacent lung, and 28 of those clones also ranked among the top 100 of that same adjacent lung. Uninvolved tumor-adjacent lung showed the highest T cell clonality, higher than tumor, which suggests more focused antigenic responses in the uninvolved tumor-adjacent lung.

The CDR3 numbers 15 residues from cysteine through phenylalanine. Solely the CDR3 DNA is kept, with 45 bases framed from the first base. From a lookup of the germline V gene (reference sequence), CDR1 and CDR2 are SEHNR and FQNEAQ. The junction shows trimming of 10 bases on V and 1 base on J, and the gene matches do not reach 10 bases of it. TCR beta CDR3 regions were sequenced from DNA using the immunoSEQ Assay. As for the original processing: To compute T cell density, TCR beta template counts were normalized to usable DNA, which was estimated by amplifying housekeeping genes. Richness was estimated using the preseqR package, with extrapolation to 400,000 templates for PBMC samples and to 120,000 templates for tissue samples. Clonality was taken to be one minus Pielou's evenness. Tissue-enriched TCRs were identified through differential abundance testing performed on productive amino-acid clonotypes, with a minimum total count of 5 and an alpha of 0.1. Repertoire overlap between compartments was quantified with the Jaccard Index and Morisita Overlap Index. TCR beta CDR3s were clustered by GLIPH together with public tetramer-defined viral CDR3s, and at least three viral sequences plus V-gene enrichment were required for viral motifs. TCRdb stores this immuneACCESS table with in-frame sequences only. Part of the clones is absent; in the studies checked, under half of the shortfall reflects unresolved V genes, and no reason is known for the rest. V, J and clone size were drawn from that table, and D and trimming were deduced from the DNA. Across this sample there are roughly 30,000 clones, with around 90% seen only once. Of the sample, around 2.8% is held by the ten largest clones.

Points on this clone: The antigen it binds to is not known. It has no much larger one-base neighbor in the sample; base qualities were not kept.

At diagnosis, peripheral blood, uninvolved tumor-adjacent lung and tumor were collected and were preserved as a mix of fresh-frozen and FFPE material. Blood samples were analyzed as peripheral blood mononuclear cells for TCR repertoire profiling. This chain is built from TRBV7-9 and TRBJ2-5, with 9 bases in between that match TRBD1. The source is a woman aged 18-49 years with stage I lung adenocarcinoma. The specimen was peripheral blood, collected before any cancer treatment. The CDR3 protein sequence reads: CATAKGTGLQETQYF. The DNA sequence is TGTGCCACTGCGAAAGGGACAGGGCTCCAAGAGACCCAGTACTTC.